This TCR beta chain originates from a study of T cell responses to AZD1222 COVID-19 vaccine. Study-wide points: Clonal diversity may have been underestimated in mostly white British donors. Nearly half of spike-specific TCRs reportedly go after variant regions that carry no mutations. Only six individuals given AZD1222 were seropositive at baseline.

The assay was immunoSEQ multiplex PCR, and TCRdb's table has in-frame clones only and misses some. The sample yields some 120,000 clones, roughly 85% seen once. Germline assignment: CDR1 MDHEN and CDR2 SYDVKM. CDR3 length equals 15 residues. V lost 2 bases and J 9 bases, leaving 19 bases between the germline ends. As regards this clone: Its target is unknown.

The receptor's source is an adult in good health. The V gene is TRBV28, the J gene TRBJ1-2, with D unresolved. Sequenced here: peripheral blood, sampled on day 0 of MenACWY control vaccination. CDR3 nucleotide sequence: TGTGCCAGCAGTTTAAGCTTCGGGCAGCCCGGGAGCTACACCTTC. It encodes CASSLSFGQPGSYTF.